Shown below are 26 T cell receptor beta chains from a single sample sequenced in a study of blood T cell repertoires in COVID-19. Clones were read by immunoSEQ multiplex PCR, and TCRdb kept only the in-frame ones, dropping some. The sample carries tens of thousands of clones, about 90% recorded once. Sequences were obtained from peripheral blood. Receptors were obtained from a man in his sixties with acute or convalescent COVID-19.

This sequence joins TRBV2 and TRBJ1-1, with 12 nucleotides matching TRBD1. Trimming removed 6 bases from V and 4 bases from J; junction bases left unmatched: 6. Germline V lookup: CDR1 SNHLY, CDR2 FYNNEI. This CDR3 is built from 15 residues. For the CDR3, the DNA is TGTGCCAGCAGAGGGGACAGGGGGCGAAGCACTGAAGCTTTCTTT. Amino acids: CASRGDRGRSTEAFF.

The chain recombines TRBV18 with TRBJ2-7; D gene uncertain. Looked up from germline, CDR1 is KGHSH and CDR2 is LQKENI. This CDR3 region has 12 residues. The V end lost 0 bases, the J end lost 3 bases, and 3 bases lay between the germline ends. The CDR3 DNA sequence: TGTGCCAGCTCACCACCTAACTACGAGCAGTACTTC. Protein: CASSPPNYEQYF.

This sequence joins TRBV3-1 (or the pseudogene TRBV3-2) and TRBJ2-1; D may be TRBD1 (5 bases). The CDR3 runs 15 residues. Germline values: CDR1 LGHDT, CDR2 YNNKEL (reference sequence). Trimming shortened V by 4 bases and J by 1 base, and 11 bases separated the two germline ends. The CDR3 is CASSLRKGSYNEQFF. The CDR3 DNA sequence: TGTGCCAGCAGCCTTCGGAAGGGGTCCTACAATGAGCAGTTCTTC.

This clone has just a few counts. The chain joins TRBV4-2 to TRBJ2-7, with TRBD1 identical over 7 bases. Unmatched junction bases numbered 7, after V lost 0 bases and J lost 2 bases. CDR1 LGHNA and CDR2 YNFKEQ come from the germline V gene. The CDR3 is 16 amino acids. CDR3 nucleotides: TGTGCCAGCAGCCAAGAAGCCCGGGACAGCACCTACGAGCAGTACTTC. Amino acids: CASSQEARDSTYEQYF.

The V and J genes are TRBV10-3 and TRBJ1-4; no definite D call. Trimming pared 3 bases from V and 7 bases from J, leaving 15 bases between. The CDR3 loop spans 15 amino acids. Germline-derived CDR1 and CDR2 are ENHRY and SYGVKD. The CDR3 DNA reads as TGTGCCATCAGTGAAGGAGGCAGGTGGGGTGAAAAACTGTTTTTT. Protein: CAISEGGRWGEKLFF.

This clone has only one observation. This CDR3 reads CASRALAGVDNEQFF. CDR3 DNA sequence: TGTGCCAGCAGGGCACTAGCGGGGGTTGACAATGAGCAGTTCTTC. This chain connects TRBV6-4 to TRBJ2-1; 11 bases match TRBD2. The CDR3 contains 15 residues. Trimming cost V 6 bases and J 5 bases; bases outside gene matches: 6. CDR1 is MRHNA, CDR2 SNTAGT, per germline.

The gene calls are TRBV6-5 and TRBJ1-5; D may be TRBD1 (5 bases). Germline CDR1 MNHEY, CDR2 SVGAGI. V gave up 2 bases and J gave up 3 bases, with 11 bases separating them. CDR3 length: 15 residues. The CDR3 DNA reads TGTGCCAGCAGTTACGGGGCGGGAAACAATCAGCCCCAGCATTTT. Its translation: CASSYGAGNNQPQHF.

V and J are TRBV3-1 (or the pseudogene TRBV3-2) and TRBJ1-6, with 10 nucleotides matching TRBD1. With 4 bases clipped from V and 8 bases from J, the junction kept 5 bases outside the gene matches. CDR3 length: 15 residues. The germline CDR1 and CDR2 sequences are LGHDT and YNNKEL (reference sequence). CDR3 loop: CASSPRDRGHSPLHF. The CDR3 DNA sequence: TGTGCCAGCAGCCCGCGGGACAGGGGTCATTCACCCCTCCACTTT.

This chain connects TRBV3-1 (or the pseudogene TRBV3-2) to TRBJ1-5, with D perhaps matching TRBD1 (6 bases). V lost 4 bases to trimming and J lost 2 bases, with 15 bases between them. This CDR3 region has 16 residues. The germline V gene has CDR1 LGHDT and CDR2 YNNKEL (reference sequence). The CDR3 DNA is TGTGCCAGCAGCCCGTCCTCAGGGGTGGGCAATCAGCCCCAGCATTTT. Translation gives CASSPSSGVGNQPQHF.

The V gene is TRBV7-2, the J gene TRBJ1-6, with 9 bases fitting TRBD1. In germline, CDR1 is SGHTA, CDR2 FQGNSA. With 7 bases clipped from V and 13 bases from J, the junction kept 8 bases outside the gene matches. CDR3 length: 13 residues. The CDR3 sequence is CASTAGQGSPLHF. The CDR3 DNA sequence: TGTGCCAGCACCGCGGGACAGGGATCCCCCCTCCACTTT.

The J gene is TRBJ2-2, the V gene TRBV7-2; a possible D gene is TRBD2 (6 bases). CDR3 length: 15 amino acids. Germline V gives CDR1 SGHTA, CDR2 FQGNSA. The V end lost 3 bases, the J end lost 5 bases, and 13 bases lay between the germline ends. CDR3 loop: CASSLVRRDTGELFF. The CDR3 region has the DNA TGTGCCAGCAGCTTGGTCCGGAGGGATACCGGGGAGCTGTTTTTT.

V usage is TRBV27 and J usage is TRBJ1-5, with TRBD1 matching over 8 bases. The CDR3 runs 15 residues. Trimming removed 2 bases from V and 4 bases from J; junction bases left unmatched: 4. Germline V lookup: CDR1 MNHEY, CDR2 SMNVEV (reference sequence). CDR3 residues: CASSLRWTGNQPQHF. CDR3 nucleotides: TGTGCCAGCAGTTTACGTTGGACAGGGAATCAGCCCCAGCATTTT.

This chain joins TRBV7-3 and TRBJ1-3; TRBD1 matches at 11 bases. The CDR3 loop spans 15 amino acids. From germline, CDR1 is SGHTA and CDR2 FQGTGA. V trimming: 5 bases; J trimming: 2 bases; junction bases outside the gene matches: 2. CDR3 protein: CASSPGQGAGNTIYF. The CDR3 DNA follows: TGTGCCAGCAGCCCGGGACAGGGGGCTGGAAACACCATATATTTT.

This clone was seen only once. The rearrangement links TRBV5-6 to TRBJ2-7; 10 bases are shared with TRBD1. This CDR3 has 15 amino acids. Trimming took 2 bases from V and 4 from J; bases not matched to a gene: 6. Germline loops: CDR1 SGHDT, CDR2 YYEEEE. CDR3 in amino acids: CASSFWDRGRYEQYF. The CDR3 region has the DNA TGTGCCAGCAGCTTTTGGGACAGGGGCCGGTACGAGCAGTACTTC. Looking up the rest from reference TRBV5-6 and TRBJ2-7 gives the full variable domain: DAGVTQSPTHLIKTRGQQVTLRCSPKSGHDTVSWYQQALGQGPQFIFQYYEEEERQRGNFPDRFSGHQFPNYSSELNVNALLLGDSALYLCASSFWDRGRYEQYFGPGTRLTVT.

The CDR3 coding sequence is TGTGCCAGCGTGGGGGGGAGCTCCTACAATGAGCAGTTCTTC. Its translation: CASVGGSSYNEQFF. The chain employs TRBV6-5 and TRBJ2-1; 7 bases are a match to TRBD2. Unmatched junction bases numbered 4, after V lost 8 bases and J lost 0 bases. CDR3 length: 14 residues. Germline V CDR1 and CDR2: MNHEY, SVGAGI.

This chain links TRBV14 with TRBJ2-3; 11 bases agree with TRBD2. CDR1 is SGHDN and CDR2 is FVKESK in the germline V gene. The CDR3 extends over 15 amino acids. After removal of 1 base from V and 8 bases from J, the junction contained 5 bases not matched to a gene. In DNA form, the CDR3 reads TGTGCCAGCAGCCAAGGTTCTAGCGGGGGGTTTACGCAGTATTTT. This gives the protein CASSQGSSGGFTQYF.

The chain is built from TRBV29-1 and TRBJ1-3; no firm D call. CDR1 SQVTM and CDR2 ANQGSEA come from the germline V gene. The CDR3 is 14 residues long. V lost 0 bases and J 1 base, leaving 7 bases between the germline ends. CDR3 amino acids: CSVEDISSGNTIYF. In DNA form, the CDR3 reads TGCAGCGTTGAAGATATCAGTTCTGGAAACACCATATATTTT. Drawing the rest from reference TRBV29-1 and TRBJ1-3, the complete variable domain is SAVISQKPSRDICQRGTSLTIQCQVDSQVTMMFWYRQQPGQSLTLIATANQGSEATYESGFVIDKFPISRPNLTFSTLTVSNMSPEDSSIYLCSVEDISSGNTIYFGEGSWLTVV.

This chain joins TRBV11-1 and TRBJ1-1, with TRBD1 matching 9 bases. V lost 4 bases, J lost 0 bases, and 6 bases stayed unmatched. Germline CDR1 is SGHAT and CDR2 is FQDESV (reference sequence). This CDR3 comprises 16 residues. CDR3 residues: CASSSPTGGLNTEAFF. The CDR3 DNA sequence: TGTGCCAGCAGCTCGCCGACAGGGGGGTTGAACACTGAAGCTTTCTTT.

The CDR3 loop is CASSLDSYGYTF. In DNA, the CDR3 is TGTGCCAGCAGTCTAGACAGCTATGGCTACACCTTC. The chain has TRBV6-6 and TRBJ1-2; D is possibly TRBD1 (5 bases). V lost 5 bases and J 4 bases, leaving 8 bases between the germline ends. The CDR3 length is 12 residues. Germline V lookup: CDR1 MNHNY, CDR2 SVGAGI (reference sequence).

The V call is TRBV10-3, the J call TRBJ2-5; D might be TRBD2 (6 bases). Germline-derived CDR1 and CDR2 are ENHRY and SYGVKD. The CDR3 contains 15 residues. V gave up 0 bases and J gave up 5 bases, with 13 bases separating them. CDR3 sequence (DNA): TGTGCCATCAGTGAGTCTGGAGGGAGTAGGGAGACCCAGTACTTC. It codes for CAISESGGSRETQYF.

The V and J genes are TRBV28 and TRBJ1-5; possibly TRBD1 for D (5 bases). Germline CDR1 and CDR2: MDHEN and SYDVKM. The V end was cut by 2 bases, the J end by 7 bases, with 9 bases between. This CDR3 is built from 13 residues. The CDR3 DNA reads TGTGCCAGCAGTTTAGGACAAGGACAGCCCCAGCATTTT. Its translation is CASSLGQGQPQHF.

The J gene is TRBJ2-2, the V gene TRBV7-9; 10 bases align to TRBD2. This CDR3 contains 16 residues. V was clipped by 1 base and J by 3 bases; unmatched bases: 2. Germline assignment: CDR1 SEHNR and CDR2 FQNEAQ (reference sequence). The CDR3 DNA reads as TGTGCCAGCAGCTTAGGGCTAGCGGGAGACACCGGGGAGCTGTTTTTT. This encodes CASSLGLAGDTGELFF.

This rearrangement joins TRBV5-1 to TRBJ2-7; D may be TRBD1 (6 bases). CDR3 length equals 15 residues. Germline V gene data show CDR1 as SGHRS and CDR2 as YFSETQ. V shed 0 bases and J shed 3 bases, with 13 bases lying between them. This CDR3 is CASSLVQGKGYEQYF. CDR3 DNA: TGCGCCAGCAGCTTGGTACAGGGAAAGGGCTACGAGCAGTACTTC.

The rearrangement uses TRBV6-5 and TRBJ2-7; D not certain. V dropped 5 bases and J dropped 0 bases, with 14 bases sitting between them. The length of the CDR3 is 15 residues. The germline CDR1 and CDR2 sequences are MNHEY and SVGAGI. CDR3: CASSRRSESSYEQYF. CDR3 coding DNA: TGTGCCAGCAGTCGACGGAGCGAATCCTCCTACGAGCAGTACTTC.

V is TRBV11-3 and J is TRBJ2-1; 10 bases are shared with TRBD2. Looked up from germline, CDR1 is SGHNT and CDR2 is YENEEA. The CDR3 loop spans 15 amino acids. Trimming at V came to 3 bases and at J to 7 bases, leaving 6 bases not matched to a gene. Here the CDR3 reads CASSLASGSLNEQFF. The DNA for the CDR3 is TGTGCCAGCAGCTTGGCTAGCGGGAGCCTGAATGAGCAGTTCTTC.

This clone was detected only once. This chain links TRBV4-2 with TRBJ2-7, with D tentatively TRBD1 (6 bases). Per the germline V gene, CDR1 is LGHNA and CDR2 is YNFKEQ. This CDR3 contains 17 residues. Deletions cut 2 bases from V and 2 bases from J, with 19 bases between. The chain's CDR3 is CASSQSQEAGAPYEQYF. CDR3 in DNA: TGTGCCAGCAGCCAAAGCCAAGAGGCAGGGGCCCCCTACGAGCAGTACTTC.